The TCR beta chain described here comes from a study of neurological immune-mediated disorders. CDR1 is SGHAT, CDR2 FQNNGV, per germline. V dropped 3 bases and J dropped 5 bases, with 12 bases sitting between them. CDR3 length: 14 residues. Ten or more counts support this clonotype. TCRdb reprocessed the 5' RACE reads via MiXCR and lists one record per CDR3 protein. The data hold over 11,000 distinct CDR3 sequences, with 7% observed a single time. Sequenced input: CD8+ T cells from blood. J is TRBJ2-3 and V is TRBV11-2; D unclear. This clonotype was sampled from a woman aged 40-49 years in good health. CDR3 sequence (DNA): TGTGCCAGCAGCTTTGCAAGCCCACAAGATACGCAGTATTTT. Translating it yields CASSFASPQDTQYF.